This note documents a single T cell receptor beta chain sequence. The CDR3 contains 15 residues. V was pared by 1 base and J by 1 base, with 2 bases of the junction left unmatched. The germline V gene encodes CDR1 SGHRS and CDR2 YFSETQ. This specimen comes from a study of blood T cell repertoires in COVID-19. Study-wide context: Sources were T cells, B-cell-depleted T cells, or PBMCs; the material itself was cDNA or gDNA.

Two negative PCRs, clearance, or symptom resolution had been documented for recovered Cohort 3 donors. Original processing notes: Scientists estimated how many nucleated cells there were by amplifying reference gene primers. Sequencing used immunoSEQ multiplex PCR; TCRdb keeps in-frame clones, though not all of them. Clone size and the V and J calls come from that table; the DNA yielded D and trimming. The sample contains 250,000 or so clones, around 86% of which appear only once. Sequencing was performed on PBMCs or T cells enriched from blood (not recorded which). The source of this sequence is a man aged 35 to 55 who had recovered from COVID-19. This chain uses TRBV5-1 with TRBJ1-5; TRBD1 matches 7 bases. CDR3 region: CASSLRGGSNQPQHF. The DNA for the CDR3 is TGCGCCAGCAGCTTGAGAGGGGGCAGCAATCAGCCCCAGCATTTT.